This T cell receptor (beta chain) was documented in a study of T cell responses to AZD1222 COVID-19 vaccine. TCRdb's table, derived via immunoSEQ multiplex PCR, lists solely in-frame clones and lacks some. The sample includes about 160,000 clones, around 89% of them seen just once. Germline V gene sequence: CDR1 SGHVS, CDR2 FQNEAQ. V was trimmed by 3 bases and J by 2 bases, leaving 8 bases between them. There are 14 residues in the CDR3. As concerns this clone: Its antigen is undetermined.

General study results and limits: At baseline, seropositivity was found in only a handful of AZD1222 recipients. CD4 TCRs associated with vaccination spanned spike, dominating at 160-218 and 743-854.

The clonotype was recovered from an adult who received the AZD1222 COVID-19 vaccine. This sample comprised peripheral blood, obtained 28 days after the second AZD1222 dose. V usage is TRBV7-8 and J usage is TRBJ1-5; D gene ambiguous. CDR3 sequence: CASSFQWGNQPQHF. The CDR3 DNA reads as TGTGCCAGCAGCTTTCAGTGGGGCAATCAGCCCCAGCATTTT.